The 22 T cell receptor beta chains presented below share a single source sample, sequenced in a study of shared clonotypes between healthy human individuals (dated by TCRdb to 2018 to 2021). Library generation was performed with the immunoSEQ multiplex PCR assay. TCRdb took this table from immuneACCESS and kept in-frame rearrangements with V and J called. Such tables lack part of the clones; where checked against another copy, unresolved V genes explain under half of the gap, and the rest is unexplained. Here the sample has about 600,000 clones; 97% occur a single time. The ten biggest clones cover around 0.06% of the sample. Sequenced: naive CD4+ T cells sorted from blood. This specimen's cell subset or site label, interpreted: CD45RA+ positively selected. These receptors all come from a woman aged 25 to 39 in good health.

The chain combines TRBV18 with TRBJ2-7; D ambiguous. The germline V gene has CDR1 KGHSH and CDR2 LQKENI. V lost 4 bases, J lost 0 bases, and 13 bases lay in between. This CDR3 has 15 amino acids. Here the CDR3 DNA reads TGTGCCAGCTCACAATTTGAGAAGGGCTCCTACGAGCAGTACTTC. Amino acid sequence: CASSQFEKGSYEQYF.

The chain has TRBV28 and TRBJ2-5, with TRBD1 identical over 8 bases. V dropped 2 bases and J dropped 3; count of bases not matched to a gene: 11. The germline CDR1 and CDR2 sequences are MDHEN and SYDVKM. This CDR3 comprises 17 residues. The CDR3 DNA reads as TGTGCCAGCAGTTTAAGGTTAGGGGGACAGGCAAAAGAGACCCAGTACTTC. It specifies CASSLRLGGQAKETQYF.

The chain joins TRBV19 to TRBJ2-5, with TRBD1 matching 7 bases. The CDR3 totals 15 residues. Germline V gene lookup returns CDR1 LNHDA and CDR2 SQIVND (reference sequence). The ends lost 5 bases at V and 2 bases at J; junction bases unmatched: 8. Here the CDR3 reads CASSVRDRSQETQYF. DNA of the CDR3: TGTGCCAGTAGTGTCCGGGACAGATCACAAGAGACCCAGTACTTC.

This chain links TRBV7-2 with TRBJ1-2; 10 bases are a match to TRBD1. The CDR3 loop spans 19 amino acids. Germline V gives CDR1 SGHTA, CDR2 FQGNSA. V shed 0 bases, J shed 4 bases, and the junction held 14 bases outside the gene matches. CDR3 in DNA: TGTGCCAGCAGCTTAGCAGAAGACCGGGACAGGGGCGCCGCCTATGGCTACACCTTC. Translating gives CASSLAEDRDRGAAYGYTF. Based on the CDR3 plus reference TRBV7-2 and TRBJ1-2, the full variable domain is GAGVSQSPSNKVTEKGKDVELRCDPISGHTALYWYRQSLGQGLEFLIYFQGNSAPDKSGLPSDRFSAERTGGSVSTLTIQRTQQEDSAVYLCASSLAEDRDRGAAYGYTFGSGTRLTVV.

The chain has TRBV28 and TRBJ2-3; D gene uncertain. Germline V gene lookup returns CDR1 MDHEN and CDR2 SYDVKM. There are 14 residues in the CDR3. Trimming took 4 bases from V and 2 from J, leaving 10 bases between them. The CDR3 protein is CASSSPDITDTQYF. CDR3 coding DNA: TGTGCCAGCAGTTCCCCCGACATCACAGATACGCAGTATTTT.

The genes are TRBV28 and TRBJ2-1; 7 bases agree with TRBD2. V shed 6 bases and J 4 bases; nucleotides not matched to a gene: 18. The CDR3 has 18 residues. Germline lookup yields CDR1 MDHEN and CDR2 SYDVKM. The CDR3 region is CASSPGLMFVGQYNEQFF. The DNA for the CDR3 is TGTGCCAGCAGCCCGGGACTAATGTTCGTGGGGCAATACAATGAGCAGTTCTTC.

CDR3 nucleotide sequence: TGCGCCAGCAGCACAAACGGGGAGATGTGGCGGCACGAGCAGTACTTC. Translating it yields CASSTNGEMWRHEQYF. The chain employs TRBV5-1 and TRBJ2-7; D might be TRBD2 (5 bases). There are 16 residues in the CDR3. Per the germline V gene, CDR1 is SGHRS and CDR2 is YFSETQ. Trimming left V 4 bases short and J 5 bases short, with 22 bases between.

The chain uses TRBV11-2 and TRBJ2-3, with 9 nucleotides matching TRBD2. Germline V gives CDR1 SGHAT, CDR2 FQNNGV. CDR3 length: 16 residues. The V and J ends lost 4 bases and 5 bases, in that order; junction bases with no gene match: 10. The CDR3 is CASSSTSGVVVDTQYF. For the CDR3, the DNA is TGTGCCAGCAGCTCGACTAGCGGAGTTGTCGTAGATACGCAGTATTTT.

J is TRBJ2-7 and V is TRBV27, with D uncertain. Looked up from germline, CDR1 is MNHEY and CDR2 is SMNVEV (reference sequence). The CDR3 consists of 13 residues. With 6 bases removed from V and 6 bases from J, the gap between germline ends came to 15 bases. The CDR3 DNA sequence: TGTGCCAGCAGCCCCGAGCCAAATCTCGAGCAGTACTTC. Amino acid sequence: CASSPEPNLEQYF.

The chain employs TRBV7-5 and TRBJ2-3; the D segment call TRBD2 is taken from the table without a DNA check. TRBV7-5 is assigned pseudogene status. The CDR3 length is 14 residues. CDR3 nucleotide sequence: TGTGTCAGAAGGTCGGGCTTTAGCGCGGATACGCAGTATTTT. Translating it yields CVRRSGFSADTQYF.

The CDR3 sequence: CASSLTVNGYTF. The CDR3 DNA reads as TGTGCCAGCAGCTTAACCGTCAATGGCTACACCTTC. This chain links TRBV7-9 with TRBJ1-2; D gene unclear. Trimming removed 2 bases from V and 6 bases from J, with 7 bases in between. The CDR3 has 12 residues. Germline V gives CDR1 SEHNR, CDR2 FQNEAQ (reference sequence). Full variable domain (outside the CDR3, taken from reference TRBV7-9 and TRBJ1-2): DTGVSQNPRHKITKRGQNVTFRCDPISEHNRLYWYRQTLGQGPEFLTYFQNEAQLEKSRLLSDRFSAERPKGSFSTLEIQRTEQGDSAMYLCASSLTVNGYTFGSGTRLTVV.

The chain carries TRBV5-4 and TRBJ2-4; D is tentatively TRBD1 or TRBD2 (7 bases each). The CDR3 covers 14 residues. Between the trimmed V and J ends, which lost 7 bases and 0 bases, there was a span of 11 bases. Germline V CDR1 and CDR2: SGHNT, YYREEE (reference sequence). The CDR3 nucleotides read TGTGCCAGCCAGGGGGGGGGAGCCAAAAACATTCAGTACTTC. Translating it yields CASQGGGAKNIQYF.

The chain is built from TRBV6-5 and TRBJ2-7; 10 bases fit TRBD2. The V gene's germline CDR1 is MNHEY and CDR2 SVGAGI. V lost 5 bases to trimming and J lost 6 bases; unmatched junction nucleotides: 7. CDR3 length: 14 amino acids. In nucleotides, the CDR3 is TGTGCCAGCAGTCTGCTAGCGGGAGTTTTCGAGCAGTACTTC. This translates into CASSLLAGVFEQYF.

CDR3: CASSLGQGTGYTF. CDR3 bases: TGTGCCAGCAGCCTGGGACAGGGGACGGGCTACACCTTC. The rearrangement joins TRBV13 to TRBJ1-2; 10 bases fit TRBD1. This CDR3 spans 13 amino acids. Germline trimming cut 5 bases from V and 8 bases from J; bases unmatched to any gene: 5. Germline V gene lookup returns CDR1 PRHDT and CDR2 FYEKMQ (reference sequence).

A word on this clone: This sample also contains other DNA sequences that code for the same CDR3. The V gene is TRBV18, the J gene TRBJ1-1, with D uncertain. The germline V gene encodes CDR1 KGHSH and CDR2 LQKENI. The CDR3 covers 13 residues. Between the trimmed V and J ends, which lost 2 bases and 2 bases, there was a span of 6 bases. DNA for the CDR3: TGTGCCAGCTCACCAGGGGTTAACACTGAAGCTTTCTTT. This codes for CASSPGVNTEAFF.

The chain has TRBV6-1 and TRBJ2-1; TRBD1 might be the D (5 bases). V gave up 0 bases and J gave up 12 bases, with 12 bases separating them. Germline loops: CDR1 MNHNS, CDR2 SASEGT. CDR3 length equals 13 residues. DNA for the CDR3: TGTGCCAGCAGTGAAGCGCAGGGCTATTCGCAGTTCTTC. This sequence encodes CASSEAQGYSQFF.

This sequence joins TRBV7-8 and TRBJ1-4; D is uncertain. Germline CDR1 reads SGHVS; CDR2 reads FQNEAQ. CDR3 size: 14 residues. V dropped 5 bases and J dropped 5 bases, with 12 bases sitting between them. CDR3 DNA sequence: TGTGCCAGCAGCACTCGAAAGGTCAATGAAAAACTGTTTTTT. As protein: CASSTRKVNEKLFF.

Here the CDR3 reads CSVVDRDQITGELFF. CDR3 coding DNA: TGCAGCGTCGTAGACCGGGACCAAATCACCGGGGAGCTGTTTTTT. This rearrangement joins TRBV29-1 to TRBJ2-2; D tentatively fits TRBD1 or TRBD2 (5 bases each). From germline, CDR1 is SQVTM and CDR2 ANQGSEA. V lost 6 bases and J 4 bases, leaving 18 bases between the germline ends. The CDR3 length is 15 residues.

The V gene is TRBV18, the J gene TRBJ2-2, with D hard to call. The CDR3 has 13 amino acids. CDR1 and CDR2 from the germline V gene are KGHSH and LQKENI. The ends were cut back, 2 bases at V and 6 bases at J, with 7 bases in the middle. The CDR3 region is CASSPVRSGELFF. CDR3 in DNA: TGTGCCAGCTCACCAGTCAGATCCGGGGAGCTGTTTTTT.

This chain's CDR3 is CAWDRTGGEKLFF. The CDR3 DNA is TGTGCCTGGGATCGGACAGGGGGGGAAAAACTGTTTTTT. J is TRBJ1-4 and V is TRBV30; 10 bases line up with TRBD1. Germline CDR1 reads GTSNPN; CDR2 reads SVGIG (reference sequence). The CDR3 is 13 residues long. The V segment lost 5 bases and the J segment 8 bases; nucleotides outside the gene matches: 5.

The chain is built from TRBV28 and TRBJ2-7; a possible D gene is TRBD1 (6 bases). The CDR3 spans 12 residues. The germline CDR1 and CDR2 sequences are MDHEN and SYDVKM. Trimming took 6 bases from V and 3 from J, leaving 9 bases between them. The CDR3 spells CASSHRVYEQYF. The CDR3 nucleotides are TGTGCCAGCAGCCACAGGGTCTACGAGCAGTACTTC.

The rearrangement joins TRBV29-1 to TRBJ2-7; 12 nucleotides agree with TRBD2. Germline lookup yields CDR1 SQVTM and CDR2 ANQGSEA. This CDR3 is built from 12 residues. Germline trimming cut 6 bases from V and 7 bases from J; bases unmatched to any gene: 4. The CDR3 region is CSVGTSGREQYF. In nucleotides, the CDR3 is TGCAGCGTCGGGACTAGCGGGCGGGAGCAGTACTTC.